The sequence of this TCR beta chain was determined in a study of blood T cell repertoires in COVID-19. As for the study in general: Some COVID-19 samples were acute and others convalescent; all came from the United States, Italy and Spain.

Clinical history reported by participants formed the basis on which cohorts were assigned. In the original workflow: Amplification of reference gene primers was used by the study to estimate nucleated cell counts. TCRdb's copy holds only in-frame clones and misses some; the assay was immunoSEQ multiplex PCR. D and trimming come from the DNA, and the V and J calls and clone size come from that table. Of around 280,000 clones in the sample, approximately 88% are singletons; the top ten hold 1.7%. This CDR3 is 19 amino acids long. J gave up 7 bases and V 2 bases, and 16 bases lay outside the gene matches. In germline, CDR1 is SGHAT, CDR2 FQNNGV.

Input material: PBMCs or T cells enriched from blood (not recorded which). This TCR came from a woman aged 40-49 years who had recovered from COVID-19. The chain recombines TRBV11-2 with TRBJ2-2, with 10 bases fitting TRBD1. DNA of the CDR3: TGTGCCAGCAGCTTATTTATGGGACAGGGGACAAACCGGGGCGGGGAGCTGTTTTTT. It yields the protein CASSLFMGQGTNRGGELFF.